The rows below give T cell receptor beta chains drawn from one sample of a study of human T cells and chemical hapten exposure. One entry per CDR3 protein, called by TCRdb with MiXCR from the RACE reads. The sample yields around 71,000 distinct CDR3 sequences, about 9.1% seen once. The material was whole blood, obtained in connection with sensitization to the hapten diphenylcyclopropenone (DPC). Receptor source: a middle-aged woman with alopecia areata. Some clones in this sample may be carry-over from other donors' samples. The CDR3 runs from the conserved cysteine through the conserved F or W. D genes are given only for firm matches. Size tells how often a clone was seen (once, few, many) or the class of an expanded clone, and some rows leave it out.

abundance | d_gene | j_gene | v_gene | CDR3nt | CDR3aa
many | TRBD1 | TRBJ2-3 | TRBV7-6 | TGTGCCAGCAGCTTAGCCGGGACAGAAACAGATACGCAGTATTTT | CASSLAGTETDTQYF
- | - | TRBJ2-5 | TRBV29-1 | TGCAGCGTAGGACCTCCGGGAAGAGAGACCCAGTACTTC | CSVGPPGRETQYF
many | TRBD2 | TRBJ2-3 | TRBV20-1 | TGCAGTGCTAGCCGAACGGGGGGAGATACGCAGTATTTT | CSASRTGGDTQYF
many | - | TRBJ2-1 | TRBV5-1 | TGCGCCAGCAGCCGGATCCAGGGGTGGTCCAATGAGCAGTTCTTC | CASSRIQGWSNEQFF
few | TRBD1 | TRBJ2-3 | TRBV7-2 | TGTGCCAGCAGCTTAGGAGGACAGGGGTTAGATACGCAGTATTTT | CASSLGGQGLDTQYF
many | - | TRBJ2-7 | TRBV5-1 | TGCGCCAGCAGCCTGTCGGGAAGATCCTACGAGCAGTACTTC | CASSLSGRSYEQYF
many | - | TRBJ1-1 | TRBV3-1 | TGTGCCAGCACCCAAGGAGACCAAAACACTGAAGCTTTCTTT | CASTQGDQNTEAFF
few | - | TRBJ1-3 | TRBV5-1 | TGCGCCAGCAGCTTGGGTCCAGGGGATACTGGAAACACCATATATTTT | CASSLGPGDTGNTIYF
few | TRBD2 | TRBJ2-3 | TRBV12-3/TRBV12-4 | TGTGCCAGCAGCGCACTAGCGGGGGGGCTAGATACGCAGTATTTT | CASSALAGGLDTQYF
- | - | TRBJ2-3 | TRBV11-2 | TGTGCCAGCAGCCTAGGGGGGTATCGAGAAGATACGCAGTATTTT | CASSLGGYREDTQYF
many | TRBD1 | TRBJ1-2 | TRBV9 | TGTGCCAGCAGGGACAGGGTGGAAGGCTACACCTTC | CASRDRVEGYTF
many | - | TRBJ2-7 | TRBV6-2/TRBV6-3 | TGTGCCAGCAGCCCCTATGGCGAGCAGTACTTC | CASSPYGEQYF
many | TRBD1 | TRBJ2-5 | TRBV7-9 | TGTGCCAGCAGCTTATCCGAACAGGGGGCTTATTATTTC | CASSLSEQGAYYF
- | - | TRBJ2-1 | TRBV20-1 | TGCAGTGCTAGAGATCAGCTGGGGAATGTCAATGAGCAGTTCTTC | CSARDQLGNVNEQFF
many | TRBD2 | TRBJ2-1 | TRBV7-9 | TGTGCCAGCAGCTTTGGCGGGGGTTACAATGAGCAGTTCTTC | CASSFGGGYNEQFF
many | - | TRBJ1-5 | TRBV7-9 | TGTGCCAGCAGCCCTCAATCTCCTCAGCCCCAGCATTTT | CASSPQSPQPQHF
many | TRBD2 | TRBJ2-4 | TRBV9 | TGTGCCAGCAGCGTAGAGCCCGGACTAGCGGGGGCCAAAAACATTCAGTACTTC | CASSVEPGLAGAKNIQYF
many | - | TRBJ1-1 | TRBV19 | TGTGCCAGTAGTATAGATCCGCTGGAAGGTGGCACTGAAGCTTTCTTT | CASSIDPLEGGTEAFF
many | TRBD2 | TRBJ2-3 | TRBV19 | TGTGCCAGTAGAAGACTCGGGGGACTAACCGCGGGGACAGATACGCAGTATTTT | CASRRLGGLTAGTDTQYF
- | - | TRBJ2-3 | TRBV7-9 | TGTGCCAGCAGCCCTGAAGGGTCGGGTACAGATACGCAGTATTTT | CASSPEGSGTDTQYF
many | TRBD1 | TRBJ2-7 | TRBV6-5 | TGTGCCAGCAGTTACCAGGGACAGGGGGGCTACGAGCAGTACTTC | CASSYQGQGGYEQYF
- | - | TRBJ1-1 | TRBV7-2 | TGTGCCAGCAGCCGAATACCCCAGGGAGGAACTGAAGCTTTCTTT | CASSRIPQGGTEAFF
- | - | TRBJ1-2 | TRBV6-2/TRBV6-3 | TGTGCCAGCATTTGGCCCGGCAGCTATGGCTACACCTTC | CASIWPGSYGYTF
many | TRBD2 | TRBJ2-3 | TRBV20-1 | TGCAGTGCTAGCCTAGCGGGGGGGAGCAATACTATATCAGATACGCAGTATTTT | CSASLAGGSNTISDTQYF
- | TRBD1 | TRBJ1-5 | TRBV12-3/TRBV12-4 | TGTGCCAGCAGCCCGACAGGGAGTAGCAATCAGCCCCAGCATTTT | CASSPTGSSNQPQHF
many | - | TRBJ2-1 | TRBV11-2 | TGTGCCAGCAGCTTAAGTCAGCCCTACAATGAGCAGTTCTTC | CASSLSQPYNEQFF
- | - | TRBJ2-3 | TRBV12-3/TRBV12-4 | TGTGCCAGCAGTTTAGTCGGCGGGACAGATACGCAGTATTTT | CASSLVGGTDTQYF
- | - | TRBJ2-2 | TRBV6-2/TRBV6-3 | TGTGCCAGCAGTTACGTAGGTCCTAAGCTGTTTTTT | CASSYVGPKLFF
many | TRBD1 | TRBJ1-1 | TRBV20-1 | TGCAGTGCTAGAGGCAATCTAGACAGGGAGGGGAACACTGAAGCTTTCTTT | CSARGNLDREGNTEAFF
few | - | TRBJ2-7 | TRBV21-1 | TGTGCCAGCAGCAGGTGGGACAGGGAGATCTACGAGCAGTACTTC | CASSRWDREIYEQYF
many | - | TRBJ1-1 | TRBV9 | TGTGCCAGCAGCGCCATGGAGATGAACACTGAAGCTTTCTTT | CASSAMEMNTEAFF
many | - | TRBJ1-1 | TRBV18 | TGTGCCAGCTCACCTTTGGTTGAGAACACTGAAGCTTTCTTT | CASSPLVENTEAFF
- | - | TRBJ1-1 | TRBV7-3 | TGTGCCAGCAGCTTTTCGCGCGGAGCGGAAGCTTTCTTT | CASSFSRGAEAFF
- | - | TRBJ2-5 | TRBV7-6 | TGTGCCAACAGACACCTTCAAGAGACCCAGTACTTC | CANRHLQETQYF
many | - | TRBJ1-1 | TRBV28 | TGTGCCAGCAGTTTATTGGGGACACGGAGGACTGAAGCTTTCTTT | CASSLLGTRRTEAFF
medium-sized | TRBD1 | TRBJ1-1 | TRBV7-2 | TGTGCCAGCAGTCCCCAGGGGGTTACTGAAGCTTTCTTT | CASSPQGVTEAFF
many | TRBD2 | TRBJ2-2 | TRBV20-1 | TGCAGTGCTGGACAGCGGGGGGCGGACACCGGGGAGCTGTTTTTT | CSAGQRGADTGELFF
- | - | TRBJ1-5 | TRBV7-2 | TGTGCCAGCAGCTTATCTGCAGGGTCGGATCAGCCCCAGCATTTT | CASSLSAGSDQPQHF
many | - | TRBJ1-2 | TRBV18 | TGTGCCAGCTCACCACGGGGCGACTATGGCTACACCTTC | CASSPRGDYGYTF
many | - | TRBJ1-5 | TRBV7-3 | TGTGCCAGCAGCTTAACGGGGGATCAGCCCCAGCATTTT | CASSLTGDQPQHF
many | TRBD1 | TRBJ2-5 | TRBV10-2 | TGCGCCAGCAGCTCGGGACAGGGCCAGGAGACCCAGTACTTC | CASSSGQGQETQYF
few | - | TRBJ2-2 | TRBV7-9 | TGTGCCAGCAGCTTAGATGTGGGGGAGCTGTTTTTT | CASSLDVGELFF
many | - | TRBJ1-6 | TRBV20-1 | TGCAGTGCTAGAGACCTAGAGCCGTGGGGGGCTAATTCACCCCTCCACTTT | CSARDLEPWGANSPLHF
many | - | TRBJ1-2 | TRBV15 | TGTGCCACCAGCAGCCTGAGGGCAGGGGAGAACTATGGCTACACCTTC | CATSSLRAGENYGYTF
many | - | TRBJ2-2 | TRBV6-1 | TGTGCCAGCGCTATAGGGACGGTAGTCACCGGGGAGCTGTTTTTT | CASAIGTVVTGELFF